This TCR beta chain was documented in a study of T cells after yellow fever vaccination. Study results and caveats: There was a small share of clonotypes that showed up in both the CD4 and CD8 compartments. Post-booster samples contained most primary-vaccination clones (approximately 96% CD4, about 87% CD8). It was the secondary response that reached its peak faster, day 5 versus 15, but it was weaker.

Synthesis of TCR cDNA relied on 5'RACE template switching, which attached a universal primer site and UMIs. TCRdb redid the calling of the 5' RACE reads with MiXCR, one entry per CDR3 protein. The sample has about 510,000 distinct CDR3 sequences, just over 20% seen once; the top ten hold approximately 16%. As concerns this clonotype: Its antigen is unknown.

This CDR3 contains 14 residues. Germline CDR1 is SGHDT and CDR2 is YYEEEE. V dropped 1 base and J dropped 2 bases, with 10 bases sitting between them. The sequence was obtained from a man between 18 and 29 years old who received the YFV17D yellow fever vaccine. The chain has TRBV5-6 and TRBJ2-7, with D uncertain. Here the sequenced sample was PBMCs, taken about 20 days after the first yellow fever vaccination. CDR3 sequence: CASSLRQAAYEQYV. The CDR3 nucleotides read TGTGCCAGCAGCTTGCGTCAGGCGGCCTACGAGCAGTACGTC.